This TCR beta chain originates from a study of T cell responses to AZD1222 COVID-19 vaccine. Study-wide context: Second doses that came at about 4 or about 12 weeks were put together.

About this clone itself: Its antigen is unidentified.

Points from the study as a whole: Spike-specific TCR breadth and depth grew following two AZD1222 doses.

The method was immunoSEQ multiplex PCR; TCRdb's version includes in-frame clones alone and lacks a portion of them. Of about 120,000 clones in the sample, 85% to 95% were seen once. J gave up 4 bases and V 0 bases, and 8 bases lay outside the gene matches. The CDR3 runs to 17 residues. Germline V gene sequence: CDR1 PRHDT, CDR2 FYEKMQ (reference sequence). This material consisted of peripheral blood, taken on day 0 of AZD1222 vaccination. The chain joins TRBV13 to TRBJ2-7; 11 bases agree with TRBD2. The origin of this receptor is an adult in good health. The CDR3 nucleotides are TGTGCCAGCAGCTTAGGGGGACTAGCGGTTTCAAGGTACGAGCAGTACTTC. Residues: CASSLGGLAVSRYEQYF.